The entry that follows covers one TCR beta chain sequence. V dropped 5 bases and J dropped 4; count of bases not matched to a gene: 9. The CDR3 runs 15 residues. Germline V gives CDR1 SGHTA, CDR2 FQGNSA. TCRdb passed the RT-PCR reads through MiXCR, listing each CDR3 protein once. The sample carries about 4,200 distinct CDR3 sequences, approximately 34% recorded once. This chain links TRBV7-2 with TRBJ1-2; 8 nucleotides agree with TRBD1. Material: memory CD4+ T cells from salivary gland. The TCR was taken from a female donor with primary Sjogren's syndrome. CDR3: CASSLQGALGYGYTF. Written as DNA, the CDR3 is TGTGCCAGCAGCCTGCAGGGGGCTCTAGGCTATGGCTACACCTTC.